This T cell receptor beta chain derives from a study of molecular identifiers for immune sequencing clone quantification. TCRdb independently ran MiXCR on the PCR reads; one entry per CDR3 protein. The table lists some 650,000 distinct CDR3 sequences, just under 20% of them singletons. Many counts were recorded for this clonotype. Trimming took off 3 bases at V and 9 bases at J, with 12 bases between the two ends. The CDR3 sequence is 13 residues long. Germline assignment: CDR1 SGHTA and CDR2 FQGNSA. The specimen sequenced was naive CD8+ T cells from blood, with Jurkat cell RNA spiked in. Subset indicated: FACS-sorted CD8+CD4-CCR7+CD45RA+ naive T cells. The TCR comes from a human donor in good health. Some libraries in this study had Jurkat cell RNA spiked in. The V gene is TRBV7-2, the J gene TRBJ2-1; no clear D gene. The CDR3: CASSLDSAVEQFF. Here the CDR3 DNA reads TGTGCCAGCAGCTTGGATAGTGCGGTTGAGCAGTTCTTC.